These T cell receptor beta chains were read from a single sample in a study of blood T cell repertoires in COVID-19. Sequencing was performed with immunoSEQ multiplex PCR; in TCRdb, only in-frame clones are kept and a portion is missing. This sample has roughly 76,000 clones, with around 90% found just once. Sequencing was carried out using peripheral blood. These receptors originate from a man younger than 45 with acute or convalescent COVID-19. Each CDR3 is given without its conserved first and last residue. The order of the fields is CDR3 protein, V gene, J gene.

cdr3_aa: ASSQNDRDQETQY
v_call: TRBV4-1
j_call: TRBJ2-5

cdr3_aa: ASSLVYNEKLF
v_call: TRBV27
j_call: TRBJ1-4

cdr3_aa: ASSTTGVVYNEQF
v_call: TRBV19
j_call: TRBJ2-1

cdr3_aa: ASSKQGWEKLF
v_call: TRBV7-8
j_call: TRBJ1-4

cdr3_aa: ASSLEGIRNSPLH
v_call: TRBV7-2
j_call: TRBJ1-6

cdr3_aa: ASRKQGSSGNTIY
v_call: TRBV6-5
j_call: TRBJ1-3

cdr3_aa: ASSVGDGVNTEAF
v_call: TRBV9
j_call: TRBJ1-1

cdr3_aa: ASSQDSGGSSYNEQF
v_call: TRBV3-1/TRBV3-2
j_call: TRBJ2-1

cdr3_aa: ASSQGGSYNSPLH
v_call: TRBV4-1
j_call: TRBJ1-6

cdr3_aa: ATEEGGAGQPQH
v_call: TRBV6-5
j_call: TRBJ1-5

cdr3_aa: ASSLDLGQNYNEQF
v_call: TRBV7-9
j_call: TRBJ2-1

cdr3_aa: ASGVSGVGGEQF
v_call: TRBV10-1
j_call: TRBJ2-1

cdr3_aa: ASSPQGNYGYT
v_call: TRBV5-1
j_call: TRBJ1-2

cdr3_aa: ASSQGQGTYEQY
v_call: TRBV3-1/TRBV3-2
j_call: TRBJ2-7

cdr3_aa: ASSQRGQDFNEKLF
v_call: TRBV14
j_call: TRBJ1-4

cdr3_aa: ASRATGGSNQPQH
v_call: TRBV2
j_call: TRBJ1-5

cdr3_aa: ASSLLIAGDTDTQY
v_call: TRBV11-2
j_call: TRBJ2-3

cdr3_aa: ASSVEPHNSGRKNNEQF
v_call: TRBV9
j_call: TRBJ2-1

cdr3_aa: ASSPNPRGSVNEQF
v_call: TRBV9
j_call: TRBJ2-1

cdr3_aa: ASSLALSGYYEQY
v_call: TRBV7-2
j_call: TRBJ2-7

cdr3_aa: ASSGTGGTYNEQF
v_call: TRBV19
j_call: TRBJ2-1

cdr3_aa: ASRTLAGVNEQF
v_call: TRBV7-2
j_call: TRBJ2-1

cdr3_aa: ASSQQAAEEQY
v_call: TRBV4-2
j_call: TRBJ2-7

cdr3_aa: ASSLGADEKLF
v_call: TRBV11-3
j_call: TRBJ1-4

cdr3_aa: ASSVTETGELF
v_call: TRBV12-3/TRBV12-4
j_call: TRBJ2-2

cdr3_aa: ASSLATVSYNEQF
v_call: TRBV7-6
j_call: TRBJ2-1

cdr3_aa: ASSPTSSYNSPLH
v_call: TRBV3-1/TRBV3-2
j_call: TRBJ1-6

cdr3_aa: ASSLGGGNAYEQY
v_call: TRBV7-6
j_call: TRBJ2-7

cdr3_aa: ASSLSGVETGELF
v_call: TRBV28
j_call: TRBJ2-2

cdr3_aa: ASSQDRVGQGRYEQY
v_call: TRBV4-3
j_call: TRBJ2-7

cdr3_aa: ASSLGLAILLYNEQF
v_call: TRBV6-2/TRBV6-3
j_call: TRBJ2-1

cdr3_aa: SPGVVRGYT
v_call: TRBV20-1
j_call: TRBJ1-2

cdr3_aa: ASSSGQQVTEAF
v_call: TRBV6-5
j_call: TRBJ1-1

cdr3_aa: SARSAREQY
v_call: TRBV20-1
j_call: TRBJ2-7

cdr3_aa: ASSLATSGFNEQF
v_call: TRBV28
j_call: TRBJ2-1

cdr3_aa: ASNRDLAGGTDTQY
v_call: TRBV2
j_call: TRBJ2-3

cdr3_aa: ASSLGMNEQF
v_call: TRBV7-6
j_call: TRBJ2-1

cdr3_aa: ASTEGGSYNEQF
v_call: TRBV10-2
j_call: TRBJ2-1

cdr3_aa: ASNPDFNTEAF
v_call: TRBV2
j_call: TRBJ1-1

cdr3_aa: ASSLRGRGVSTGELF
v_call: TRBV5-6
j_call: TRBJ2-2

cdr3_aa: ASSRGNEKLF
v_call: TRBV18
j_call: TRBJ1-4

cdr3_aa: ASSHPQGGRENGVRY
v_call: TRBV4-1
j_call: TRBJ2-7

cdr3_aa: ASSPTGGQGVADTQY
v_call: TRBV4-1
j_call: TRBJ2-3

cdr3_aa: ASSFLTSGRALVLGRATDTQY
v_call: TRBV28
j_call: TRBJ2-3

cdr3_aa: SVKRTSGSYEQY
v_call: TRBV29-1
j_call: TRBJ2-7

cdr3_aa: AWSVGNSYEQY
v_call: TRBV30
j_call: TRBJ2-7

cdr3_aa: ASSQVLGQGLGGEQF
v_call: TRBV3-1/TRBV3-2
j_call: TRBJ2-1

cdr3_aa: ASSPIAAGQETQY
v_call: TRBV9
j_call: TRBJ2-5

cdr3_aa: ASGFLHGGNTGELF
v_call: TRBV12-5
j_call: TRBJ2-2

cdr3_aa: AWSVLAGGITDTQY
v_call: TRBV30
j_call: TRBJ2-3

cdr3_aa: ASSQDRTGPSSYNSPLH
v_call: TRBV4-3
j_call: TRBJ1-6

cdr3_aa: ASIGDRRREQY
v_call: TRBV6-1
j_call: TRBJ2-7